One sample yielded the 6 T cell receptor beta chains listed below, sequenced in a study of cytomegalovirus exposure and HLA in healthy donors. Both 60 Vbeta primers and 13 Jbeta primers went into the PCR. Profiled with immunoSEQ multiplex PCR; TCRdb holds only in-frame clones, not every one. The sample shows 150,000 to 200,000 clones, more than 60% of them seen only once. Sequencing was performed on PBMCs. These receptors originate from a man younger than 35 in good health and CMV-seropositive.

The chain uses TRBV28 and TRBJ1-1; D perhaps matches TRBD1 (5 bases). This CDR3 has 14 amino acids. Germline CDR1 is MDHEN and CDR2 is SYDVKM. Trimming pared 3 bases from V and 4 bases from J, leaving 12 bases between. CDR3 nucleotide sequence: TGTGCCAGCAGTTTCGCAGGGCAGGTCACTGAAGCTTTCTTT. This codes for CASSFAGQVTEAFF.

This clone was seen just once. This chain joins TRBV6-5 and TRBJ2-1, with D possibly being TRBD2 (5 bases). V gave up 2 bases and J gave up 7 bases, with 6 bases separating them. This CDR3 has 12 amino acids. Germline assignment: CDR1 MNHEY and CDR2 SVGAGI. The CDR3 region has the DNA TGTGCCAGCAGTTACGAGGGAAATGAGCAGTTCTTC. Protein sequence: CASSYEGNEQFF.

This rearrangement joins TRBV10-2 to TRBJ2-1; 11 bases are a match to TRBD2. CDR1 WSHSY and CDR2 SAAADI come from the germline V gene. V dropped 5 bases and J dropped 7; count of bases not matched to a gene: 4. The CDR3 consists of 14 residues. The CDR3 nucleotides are TGCGCCAGCAGTCTAGCGGGAGGCGCGAATGAGCAGTTCTTC. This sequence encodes CASSLAGGANEQFF.

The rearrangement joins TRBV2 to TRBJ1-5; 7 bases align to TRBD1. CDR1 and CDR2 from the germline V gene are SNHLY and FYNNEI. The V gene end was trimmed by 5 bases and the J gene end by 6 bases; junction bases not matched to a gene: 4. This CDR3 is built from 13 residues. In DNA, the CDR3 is TGTGCCAGCAGTCGACAGGGCCTTCAGCCCCAGCATTTT. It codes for CASSRQGLQPQHF.

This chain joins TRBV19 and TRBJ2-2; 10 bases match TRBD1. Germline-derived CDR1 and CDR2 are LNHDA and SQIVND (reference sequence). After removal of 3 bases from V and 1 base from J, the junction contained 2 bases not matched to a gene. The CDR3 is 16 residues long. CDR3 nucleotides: TGTGCCAGTAGTATTCGGGACAGGGGGAACACCGGGGAGCTGTTTTTT. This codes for CASSIRDRGNTGELFF.

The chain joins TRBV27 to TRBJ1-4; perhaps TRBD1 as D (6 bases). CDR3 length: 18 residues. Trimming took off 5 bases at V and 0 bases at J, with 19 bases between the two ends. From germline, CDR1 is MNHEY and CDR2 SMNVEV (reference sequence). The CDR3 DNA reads TGTGCCAGCAGTGAGACAACTGGGACATCTGCAACTAATGAAAAACTGTTTTTT. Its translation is CASSETTGTSATNEKLFF.